The rows below give T cell receptor beta chains drawn from one sample of a study of CD8 T cells in ankylosing spondylitis. One entry per CDR3 protein, called by TCRdb with MiXCR from the 5' RACE reads. The table shows under 550,000 distinct CDR3 sequences, with about 25% occurring only once. Specimen: blood, either unsorted or a sorted T cell fraction (not recorded which). The origin of the receptors is a male donor with ankylosing spondylitis. The CDR3 runs from the conserved cysteine through the conserved F or W. D genes are given only for firm matches. Size values are once, few and many counts, or a class for expanded clones, and some rows have none.

v_call	d_call	j_call	clone_size	cdr3_nt	cdr3_aa
TRBV24-1	TRBD2	TRBJ2-1	-	TGTGCCACCAGTGATGGCGGCGCTAGCGGGAGGGAGCAGTTCTTC	CATSDGGASGREQFF
TRBV3-1	-	TRBJ1-1	-	TGTGCCAGCAGTCGACAGGCTACTGAAGCTTTCTTT	CASSRQATEAFF
TRBV20-1	-	TRBJ1-5	few	TGCAGTGCTAGTGCGGGGGCGGGAAGGTTCGGTCAGCCCCAGCATTTT	CSASAGAGRFGQPQHF
TRBV2	-	TRBJ2-1	-	TGTGCCAGCAGTTCTGGCGACGGATATAATGAGCAGTTCTTC	CASSSGDGYNEQFF
TRBV5-1	TRBD2	TRBJ2-1	few	TGCGCCAGCAGCCCGGGAAATAGCGGGTCGAATGAGCAGTTCTTC	CASSPGNSGSNEQFF
TRBV7-8	TRBD1	TRBJ2-2	-	TGTGCCAGCAGCTCGACAACGGGGACAGTTATTAACACCGGGGAGCTGTTTTTT	CASSSTTGTVINTGELFF
TRBV7-2	TRBD1	TRBJ1-5	-	TGTGCCAGCAGCTTAAGGGACAGGGGGAATCAGCCCCAGCATTTT	CASSLRDRGNQPQHF
TRBV7-9	-	TRBJ2-1	once	TGTGCCAGCAGCCCTGGACTGAGGACGACCGGTGAGCAGTTCTTC	CASSPGLRTTGEQFF
TRBV24-1	-	TRBJ2-1	-	TGTGCCACCAGTGATTTTCCCCGACGTAGGGCAGGCTACAATGAGCAGTTCTTC	CATSDFPRRRAGYNEQFF
TRBV29-1	TRBD1	TRBJ1-2	few	TGCAGCGTTGAAGATCAGGGACAGGGACTCGGCTACACCTTC	CSVEDQGQGLGYTF
TRBV7-9	-	TRBJ2-7	few	TGTGCCAGCAGCTTTGGTTTGAATTACTACGAGCAGTACTTC	CASSFGLNYYEQYF
TRBV12-3/TRBV12-4	-	TRBJ2-2	-	TGTGCCAGCAGCCCCCCAACGGGCCGAACCGGGGAGCTGTTTTTT	CASSPPTGRTGELFF
TRBV12-3/TRBV12-4	TRBD1	TRBJ2-3	-	TGTGCCAGCAGCCCCTGGGACAGTAGCACAGATACGCAGTATTTT	CASSPWDSSTDTQYF
TRBV19	-	TRBJ1-5	few	TGTGCCAGTAGTATAGAAACAGGGCCAAAGCATTTT	CASSIETGPKHF
TRBV29-1	TRBD2	TRBJ2-7	few	TGCAGCGTTGAAGATAGCGGGACCGGGTACGAGCAGTACTTC	CSVEDSGTGYEQYF
TRBV20-1	-	TRBJ2-5	few	TGCAGTGCAGATAGGGAAGAGACCCAGTACTTC	CSADREETQYF
TRBV5-4	-	TRBJ2-3	few	TGTGCCAGCAGCTACGGACGGTGGGGGACAGATACGCAGTATTTT	CASSYGRWGTDTQYF
TRBV30	-	TRBJ2-7	few	TGTGCCTGGAGTAAGGCGGGGGCGCGTTCCTACGAGCAGTACTTC	CAWSKAGARSYEQYF
TRBV20-1	TRBD2	TRBJ2-5	few	TGCAGTGCTAGAGCTAGCGGGAGCTTGGGTGAGACCCAGTACTTC	CSARASGSLGETQYF
TRBV24-1	TRBD2	TRBJ2-1	few	TGTGCCACCAGCACGGCACAACTAGCGGGAGTCAATGAGCAGTTCTTC	CATSTAQLAGVNEQFF
TRBV20-1	-	TRBJ1-4	-	TGCAGTGCTAGAGATTGGGCAGACCGGGAAAATGAAAAACTGTTTTTT	CSARDWADRENEKLFF
TRBV7-2	-	TRBJ1-2	-	TGTGCCAGCAGCCCCCAGGAGGGGGTGATCTATGGCTACACCTTC	CASSPQEGVIYGYTF
TRBV20-1	TRBD1	TRBJ2-2	-	TGCAGTGCTAGAGATTTACCAGGGGGCACCGGGGAGCTGTTTTTT	CSARDLPGGTGELFF
TRBV29-1	-	TRBJ2-1	few	TGCAGCGTTGACGGCGGCAATGAGCAGTTCTTC	CSVDGGNEQFF
TRBV10-2	-	TRBJ2-3	-	TGCGCCAGCAGAAGTTCTAGCACAGATACGCAGTATTTT	CASRSSSTDTQYF
TRBV11-2	TRBD2	TRBJ2-3	few	TGTGCCAGCACCTTTAGCGGGTTAACGAGAGATACGCAGTATTTT	CASTFSGLTRDTQYF
TRBV25-1	TRBD1	TRBJ2-3	-	TGTGCCAGCAGTGAACCCCAGTGGGGACAGTCAGATACGCAGTATTTT	CASSEPQWGQSDTQYF
TRBV7-9	-	TRBJ2-5	-	TGTGCCAGCAGCACTTTGGGGGTTAAACAGACCCAGTACTTC	CASSTLGVKQTQYF
TRBV20-1	-	TRBJ2-5	-	TGCAGTGCTAGGATCCAGGAATTGGGCTTCGATGAGACCCAGTACTTC	CSARIQELGFDETQYF
TRBV7-8	-	TRBJ1-2	-	TGTGCCAGCAGCTCCACAGCGAACTATGGCTACACCTTC	CASSSTANYGYTF
TRBV5-1	TRBD2	TRBJ2-7	few	TGCGCCAGCAGCGGTGATCCGGGACTAGCAAGGAACGAGCAGTACTTC	CASSGDPGLARNEQYF
TRBV5-5	-	TRBJ2-5	-	TGTGCCAGCAGCACCGGCTTCCAGGAGACCCAGTACTTC	CASSTGFQETQYF
TRBV5-1	TRBD1	TRBJ2-3	-	TGCGCCAGCAGCTTGGGAGACAGGGACGGGACAGATACGCAGTATTTT	CASSLGDRDGTDTQYF
TRBV11-2	-	TRBJ2-3	few	TGTGCCAGCAGCCCCGACAGGACCGATACGCAGTATTTT	CASSPDRTDTQYF
TRBV12-3/TRBV12-4	-	TRBJ2-2	many	TGTGCCAGCAGTTTAGAGGGTCTGGGCACCGGGGAGCTGTTTTTT	CASSLEGLGTGELFF
TRBV10-3	TRBD2	TRBJ2-3	-	TGTGCCATCAGCATTACTAGCGGATACACAGATACGCAGTATTTT	CAISITSGYTDTQYF
TRBV7-9	-	TRBJ1-4	-	TGTGCCAGCAGCTTAGACCGGGCTGATGAAAAACTGTTTTTT	CASSLDRADEKLFF
TRBV5-1	-	TRBJ1-2	-	TGCGCCAGCTCCCCCGGGGTGGGACGCTCCACCTCTAACTATGGCTACACCTTC	CASSPGVGRSTSNYGYTF
TRBV27	TRBD1	TRBJ2-5	-	TGTGCCAGCAGATCTTTAACGGGCAGGGGGCAAGGGGAAGAGACCCAGTACTTC	CASRSLTGRGQGEETQYF
TRBV5-1	-	TRBJ2-1	-	TGCGCCAGCAGCTTGGTGCAACCGGACGGGGATGAGCAGTTCTTC	CASSLVQPDGDEQFF
TRBV11-2	-	TRBJ2-2	few	TGTGCCAGCAGCTTAAAGGGGGTCACCGGGGAGCTGTTTTTT	CASSLKGVTGELFF
TRBV3-1	-	TRBJ2-1	-	TGTGCCAGCAGCCAGGGCCAGGTAAGGGGTGAGCAGTTCTTC	CASSQGQVRGEQFF
TRBV5-4	-	TRBJ2-7	-	TGTGCCAGCAGCTTCCGGACGGGGCTCGACGAGCAGTACTTC	CASSFRTGLDEQYF
TRBV20-1	-	TRBJ1-4	-	TGCAGTGCTAGAGTAATAGGAACTAATGAAAAACTGTTTTTT	CSARVIGTNEKLFF
TRBV20-1	TRBD1	TRBJ1-3	few	TGCAGTGCTGACGCCGGGACAGGTACCTCTGGAAACACCATATATTTT	CSADAGTGTSGNTIYF
TRBV27	-	TRBJ1-2	-	TGTGCCAGCAGTTTATCACCGGGGCCTTACTATGGCTACACCTTC	CASSLSPGPYYGYTF
TRBV20-1	-	TRBJ1-1	few	TGCAGTGCCGCGGGTAGGGGATTCGGTGCTTTCTTT	CSAAGRGFGAFF
TRBV5-1	TRBD2	TRBJ2-1	few	TGCGCCAGCAGCTTCAGCGGGAGGGACAATGAGCAGTTCTTC	CASSFSGRDNEQFF